These T cell receptor beta chains were read from a single sample in a study of CD8 T cells in ankylosing spondylitis. Via MiXCR, TCRdb re-called the 5' RACE reads, giving one row per CDR3 protein. Of 200,000 to 300,000 distinct CDR3 sequences in the sample, roughly 32% were seen once. Sequencing was done on a sample of blood, either unsorted or a sorted T cell fraction (not recorded which). The receptors were sampled from a male donor with ankylosing spondylitis or in good health (not recorded which). Each CDR3 is given with its conserved first and last residue. D genes are given only for firm matches. Clone sizes are given selectively: once, few, many, or a class where the clone is expanded.

v_call	d_call	j_call	clone_size	cdr3_aa	cdr3_nt
TRBV20-1	.	TRBJ1-2	few	CSAAQGGIYGYTF	TGCAGTGCCGCACAGGGTGGGATCTATGGCTACACCTTC
TRBV6-4	.	TRBJ2-3	many	CASSDSRSGSDTQYF	TGTGCCAGCAGTGACTCAAGGAGTGGGTCAGATACGCAGTATTTT
TRBV5-5	.	TRBJ2-3	.	CASSLGDSVLIGTDTQYF	TGTGCCAGCAGCTTGGGTGACAGCGTCCTGATCGGGACAGATACGCAGTATTTT
TRBV20-1	.	TRBJ2-5	few	CSTYSPRARETQYF	TGCAGTACTTACTCCCCCAGGGCCAGAGAGACCCAGTACTTC
TRBV7-9	.	TRBJ2-7	.	CASSLVVDEQYF	TGTGCCAGCAGTCTTGTTGTCGACGAGCAGTACTTC
TRBV3-1	.	TRBJ2-6	.	CASSQAYELSGANVLTF	TGTGCCAGCAGCCAAGCATATGAACTCTCTGGGGCCAACGTCCTGACTTTC
TRBV6-5	.	TRBJ2-7	few	CASSFRGTGGYEQYF	TGTGCCAGCAGTTTTCGCGGGACGGGTGGGTACGAGCAGTACTTC
TRBV7-9	.	TRBJ2-1	few	CASGDTYNEQFF	TGTGCCAGCGGTGACACCTACAATGAGCAGTTCTTC
TRBV24-1	.	TRBJ2-7	.	CATSDPGRSSYEQYF	TGTGCCACCAGTGATCCTGGGAGGAGCTCCTACGAGCAGTACTTC
TRBV9	TRBD2	TRBJ2-7	.	CASSTRDYSYEQYF	TGTGCCAGCAGCACCCGGGACTACTCCTACGAGCAGTACTTC
TRBV5-1	.	TRBJ1-1	.	CASSPQTLNTEAFF	TGCGCCAGCAGCCCCCAAACACTGAACACTGAAGCTTTCTTT
TRBV12-3/TRBV12-4	.	TRBJ1-1	few	CASGTLEAFF	TGTGCCAGCGGAACACTTGAAGCTTTCTTT
TRBV20-1	TRBD2	TRBJ2-7	few	CSARGRTSGGYEQYF	TGCAGTGCTAGGGGCCGGACTAGCGGGGGCTACGAGCAGTACTTC
TRBV9	TRBD2	TRBJ2-7	.	CASSVVPGGAYEQYF	TGTGCCAGCAGCGTAGTTCCCGGGGGGGCCTACGAGCAGTACTTC
TRBV5-1	TRBD2	TRBJ2-1	.	CASQGRGITYNEQFF	TGCGCCAGCCAAGGGCGGGGGATCACCTACAATGAGCAGTTCTTC
TRBV7-9	.	TRBJ1-4	.	CASSLAFQGPNEKLFF	TGTGCCAGCAGCTTAGCGTTTCAGGGACCTAATGAAAAACTGTTTTTT
TRBV6-5	.	TRBJ1-1	.	CASSYPGRRMNTEVFF	TGTGCCAGCAGTTACCCCGGCAGACGAATGAACACTGAAGTTTTCTTT
TRBV18	.	TRBJ1-5	.	CASSPWQDSNQPQHF	TGTGCCAGCTCACCGTGGCAGGATAGCAATCAGCCCCAGCATTTT
TRBV4-2	.	TRBJ1-2	.	CASSQSNGRTNYGYTF	TGTGCCAGCAGCCAATCAAACGGCAGGACTAACTATGGCTACACCTTC
TRBV15	TRBD1	TRBJ2-2	.	CATSRGATGTVDGELFF	TGTGCCACCAGCAGAGGTGCCACAGGGACAGTAGACGGGGAGCTGTTTTTT
TRBV29-1	.	TRBJ2-3	.	CSVEGQSRADTQYF	TGCAGCGTTGAAGGGCAGTCTCGGGCAGATACGCAGTATTTT
TRBV11-2	TRBD2	TRBJ2-1	few	CASSSGLAGAYSYNEQFF	TGTGCCAGCAGCTCCGGACTAGCGGGGGCCTACTCCTACAATGAGCAGTTCTTC